The rows below give T cell receptor beta chains drawn from one sample of a study of blood T cells in healthy people across ages. TCRdb re-analysed the 5' RACE reads in MiXCR, keeping a single row per CDR3 protein. The top ten hold approximately 17% of the sample, which has approximately 1,100,000 distinct CDR3 sequences, 35% to 55% seen once. Input material: blood. Every receptor here comes from a woman aged 55-70 years in good health. The CDR3 runs from the conserved cysteine through the conserved F or W. Each record gives: V gene, CDR3 length, J gene, clone size, D gene, CDR3 DNA, CDR3 protein. A D gene is named only where the DNA matches it firmly. Rows give clone size only sometimes, using once, few, many, or a class for an expanded clone.

v_gene: TRBV4-2; len: 15; j_gene: TRBJ2-6; abundance: -; d_gene: -; CDR3nt: TGTGCCAGCAGCCCAGAAACCTCTGGGGCCAACGTCCTGACTTTC; CDR3aa: CASSPETSGANVLTF
v_gene: TRBV5-6; len: 15; j_gene: TRBJ1-4; abundance: -; d_gene: TRBD1; CDR3nt: TGTGCCAGCAGCTATGACAGGGGGCGCAGTGAAAAACTGTTTTTT; CDR3aa: CASSYDRGRSEKLFF
v_gene: TRBV5-1; len: 15; j_gene: TRBJ2-5; abundance: -; d_gene: TRBD1; CDR3nt: TGCGCCAGCAGCAAAGGACAGGGTATCCGGGAGACCCAGTACTTC; CDR3aa: CASSKGQGIRETQYF
v_gene: TRBV12-3/TRBV12-4; len: 14; j_gene: TRBJ2-7; abundance: -; d_gene: -; CDR3nt: TGTGCCAGCAGCCCCGGGGCTTACTCCTACGAGCAGTACTTC; CDR3aa: CASSPGAYSYEQYF
v_gene: TRBV7-8; len: 15; j_gene: TRBJ2-4; abundance: many; d_gene: TRBD2; CDR3nt: TGTGCCAGCAGCTTCCGGGGGGGAGCCAAAAACATTCAGTACTTC; CDR3aa: CASSFRGGAKNIQYF
v_gene: TRBV12-3/TRBV12-4; len: 15; j_gene: TRBJ2-2; abundance: -; d_gene: -; CDR3nt: TGTGCCAGCAGTTCCGGACTAAAGAACACCGGGGAGCTGTTTTTT; CDR3aa: CASSSGLKNTGELFF
v_gene: TRBV5-1; len: 18; j_gene: TRBJ2-1; abundance: -; d_gene: TRBD2; CDR3nt: TGCGCCAGCAGCCCGGGACTAGCGGCAACCGGCTCCTACAATGAGCAGTTCTTC; CDR3aa: CASSPGLAATGSYNEQFF
v_gene: TRBV12-3/TRBV12-4; len: 16; j_gene: TRBJ1-2; abundance: few; d_gene: -; CDR3nt: TGTGCCAGCAGTTTAGCCGGATGGGGGGCGAGCTATGGCTACACCTTC; CDR3aa: CASSLAGWGASYGYTF
v_gene: TRBV10-3; len: 12; j_gene: TRBJ2-5; abundance: many; d_gene: -; CDR3nt: TGTGCCATCGGTGTGGGTCAAGAGACCCAGTACTTC; CDR3aa: CAIGVGQETQYF
v_gene: TRBV9; len: 15; j_gene: TRBJ2-2; abundance: -; d_gene: -; CDR3nt: TGTGCCAGCAGCGAGAGGGCCGACAACACCGGGGAGCTGTTTTTT; CDR3aa: CASSERADNTGELFF
v_gene: TRBV4-2; len: 16; j_gene: TRBJ2-7; abundance: -; d_gene: -; CDR3nt: TGTGCCAGCAGCCAAGATATTAAGGAGGGCCGTTATGAGCAGTACTTC; CDR3aa: CASSQDIKEGRYEQYF
v_gene: TRBV20-1; len: 16; j_gene: TRBJ2-3; abundance: few; d_gene: TRBD2; CDR3nt: TGCAGTGCTCCCAGGGGAGCGGGAGGGCCGGAGGACACGCAGTATTTT; CDR3aa: CSAPRGAGGPEDTQYF
v_gene: TRBV9; len: 15; j_gene: TRBJ1-6; abundance: -; d_gene: -; CDR3nt: TGTGCCAGCAGTGAGTTTGGGGGGGCCGATTCACCCCTCCACTTT; CDR3aa: CASSEFGGADSPLHF
v_gene: TRBV5-1; len: 14; j_gene: TRBJ2-1; abundance: -; d_gene: -; CDR3nt: TGCGCCAGCAGCTTGGATCGGAGTTACAGTGAGCAGTTCTTC; CDR3aa: CASSLDRSYSEQFF
v_gene: TRBV2; len: 16; j_gene: TRBJ2-7; abundance: -; d_gene: TRBD2; CDR3nt: TGTGCCAGCAGTGTTCTAGCGGGAGGGCCGACCTACGAGCAGTACTTC; CDR3aa: CASSVLAGGPTYEQYF
v_gene: TRBV11-1; len: 15; j_gene: TRBJ2-1; abundance: few; d_gene: TRBD1; CDR3nt: TGTGCCAGCAGCAAAGACGGGACAGATAACAATGAGCAGTTCTTC; CDR3aa: CASSKDGTDNNEQFF
v_gene: TRBV6-2/TRBV6-3; len: 14; j_gene: TRBJ2-7; abundance: -; d_gene: -; CDR3nt: TGTGCCAGCAGTGACGGCGGGGAAGGCTACGAGCAGTACTTC; CDR3aa: CASSDGGEGYEQYF
v_gene: TRBV7-2; len: 13; j_gene: TRBJ1-1; abundance: -; d_gene: -; CDR3nt: TGTGCCAGCAGCTTTAAGCGGGGCACTGAAGCTTTCTTT; CDR3aa: CASSFKRGTEAFF
v_gene: TRBV7-3; len: 18; j_gene: TRBJ2-1; abundance: many; d_gene: TRBD2; CDR3nt: TGTGCCAGCAGCTTAAAGATGTGGACTAGCGGGGGAGTTAATGAGCAGTTCTTC; CDR3aa: CASSLKMWTSGGVNEQFF
v_gene: TRBV29-1; len: 13; j_gene: TRBJ1-1; abundance: -; d_gene: -; CDR3nt: TGCAGCGTTGCACAGGGTTACTCCAGGGAAGCTTTCTTT; CDR3aa: CSVAQGYSREAFF
v_gene: TRBV2; len: 17; j_gene: TRBJ1-1; abundance: once; d_gene: TRBD1; CDR3nt: TGTGCCAGCAGGGGACCTGGGGACAGGAGAATAAACACTGAAGCTTTCTTT; CDR3aa: CASRGPGDRRINTEAFF
v_gene: TRBV20-1; len: 14; j_gene: TRBJ2-3; abundance: -; d_gene: -; CDR3nt: TGCAGTGCTAGTGCCGGGACTGGGCAGGATACGCAGTATTTT; CDR3aa: CSASAGTGQDTQYF